Described below is a single T cell receptor beta chain sequence and its context. This sample is drawn from a study of blood T cell repertoires in COVID-19. Participant reports of clinical history set cohort assignment. Symptom resolution, clearance, or two negative PCRs marked donors in Cohort 3 as recovered. How the authors handled the data: By means of reference gene primer amplification, nucleated cell counts were estimated. The repertoire was sequenced with immunoSEQ multiplex PCR; TCRdb's copy has only in-frame clones and lacks some. The V and J calls and clone size are taken from that table; D and trimming were inferred from the DNA. Of 330,000 or so clones listed, about 90% are singletons. CDR1 is MNHEY, CDR2 SMNVEV, per germline (reference sequence). This CDR3 spans 16 amino acids. V shed 5 bases, J shed 1 base, and the junction held 9 bases outside the gene matches.

This TCR was recovered from a man aged 30 to 39 who had recovered from COVID-19. The specimen sequenced was PBMCs or T cells enriched from blood (not recorded which). The genes are TRBV27 and TRBJ1-1; 8 bases line up with TRBD1. This CDR3 reads CASSGWTGYGNTEAFF. CDR3 coding DNA: TGTGCCAGCAGTGGTTGGACAGGGTATGGGAACACTGAAGCTTTCTTT.